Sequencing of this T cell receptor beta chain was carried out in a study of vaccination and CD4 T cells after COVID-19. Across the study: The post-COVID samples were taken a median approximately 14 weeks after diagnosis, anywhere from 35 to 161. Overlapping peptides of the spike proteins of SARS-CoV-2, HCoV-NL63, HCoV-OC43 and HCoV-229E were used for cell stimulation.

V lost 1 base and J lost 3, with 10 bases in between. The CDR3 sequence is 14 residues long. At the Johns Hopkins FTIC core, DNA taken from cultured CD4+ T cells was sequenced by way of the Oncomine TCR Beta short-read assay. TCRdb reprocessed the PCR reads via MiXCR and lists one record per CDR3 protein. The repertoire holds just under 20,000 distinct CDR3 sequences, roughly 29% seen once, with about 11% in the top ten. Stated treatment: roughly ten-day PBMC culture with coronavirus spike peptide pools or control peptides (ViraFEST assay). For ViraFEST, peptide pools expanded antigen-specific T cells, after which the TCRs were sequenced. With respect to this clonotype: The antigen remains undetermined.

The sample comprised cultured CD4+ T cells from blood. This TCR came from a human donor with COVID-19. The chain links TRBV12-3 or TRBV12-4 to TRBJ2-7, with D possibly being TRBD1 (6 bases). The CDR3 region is CASSLGGLVYEQYF. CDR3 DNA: TGTGCCAGCAGTTTAGGGGGGCTTGTCTACGAGCAGTACTTC.